A selection of T cell receptor beta chains follows, all from one sample in a study of blood T cell repertoires in COVID-19. Profiling relied on immunoSEQ multiplex PCR, and the TCRdb table lists in-frame clones only, not all of them. The repertoire has 85,000 to 130,000 clones, about 80% of them found once; the top ten carry 2.5% to 3.5%. Sequenced: peripheral blood. These receptors were obtained from a woman aged 80 or over with active or convalescent COVID-19. The CDR3 runs from the conserved cysteine through the conserved F or W. Fields, in order: J gene, V gene, clone size, D gene, CDR3 protein, CDR3 DNA. A D gene is named only where the DNA matches it firmly. A row's size may be missing; if present it is once, few, many or a size class.

>TRBJ1-3|TRBV20-1|NA|TRBD1
CSASTGGSGNTIYF
TGCAGTGCTAGTACAGGGGGCTCTGGAAACACCATATATTTT
>TRBJ1-6|TRBV6-5|NA|NA
CASSYGSNSYNSPLHF
TGTGCCAGCAGTTATGGTAGCAACTCCTATAATTCACCCCTCCACTTT
>TRBJ2-7|TRBV11-2|NA|TRBD1
CASSFSTGGGREQYF
TGTGCCAGCAGCTTTTCGACAGGGGGGGGTCGGGAGCAGTACTTC
>TRBJ2-3|TRBV27|NA|NA
CASSPTGDTQYF
TGTGCCAGCAGTCCTACCGGGGATACGCAGTATTTT
>TRBJ2-2|TRBV30|NA|TRBD2
CAIERGGITGELFF
TGTGCCATTGAGCGGGGGGGCATCACCGGGGAGCTGTTTTTT
>TRBJ1-1|TRBV29-1|NA|NA
CSVAAGINTEAFF
TGCAGCGTTGCAGCAGGAATTAACACTGAAGCTTTCTTT
>TRBJ2-7|TRBV27|NA|NA
CASSLKYVAGAYEQYF
TGTGCCAGCAGTTTAAAGTATGTTGCGGGGGCTTACGAGCAGTACTTC
>TRBJ2-1|TRBV9|NA|NA
CASSVGSGESWNEQFF
TGTGCCAGCAGCGTAGGTTCGGGGGAGTCTTGGAATGAGCAGTTCTTC
>TRBJ2-2|TRBV7-9|NA|NA
CASSEVQGSTGELFF
TGTGCCAGCAGCGAAGTACAGGGTTCCACCGGGGAGCTGTTTTTT
>TRBJ2-5|TRBV11-3|NA|NA
CASSLRGGETQYF
TGTGCCAGCAGCTTGAGGGGGGGAGAGACCCAGTACTTC
>TRBJ1-1|TRBV2|NA|NA
CASSVQSNTEAFF
TGTGCCAGCAGTGTTCAGTCCAACACTGAAGCTTTCTTT
>TRBJ2-1|TRBV11-3|NA|TRBD2
CASSSGRAGYNEQFF
TGTGCCAGCAGCTCCGGGAGGGCCGGATACAATGAGCAGTTCTTC
>TRBJ1-5|TRBV27|NA|NA
CASRVLGGNQPQHF
TGTGCCAGCAGGGTTTTGGGGGGGAATCAGCCCCAGCATTTT
>TRBJ1-1|TRBV5-5|NA|TRBD1
CASSQPGTGGGGTEAFF
TGTGCCAGCAGCCAACCGGGAACAGGGGGCGGTGGCACTGAAGCTTTCTTT
>TRBJ1-2|TRBV11-1|NA|TRBD1
CAIRLDRGPLTF
TGTGCCATCAGGCTCGACAGGGGCCCGCTCACCTTC
>TRBJ2-3|TRBV24-1|NA|TRBD2
CATSDFGGWDTQYF
TGTGCCACCAGTGATTTCGGGGGGTGGGATACGCAGTATTTT
>TRBJ1-3|TRBV9|NA|NA
CASSPRTGSSGNTIYF
TGTGCCAGCAGCCCCCGCACAGGGTCCTCTGGAAACACCATATATTTT
>TRBJ1-5|TRBV28|NA|NA
CASSPLTGINQPQHF
TGTGCCAGCAGTCCCCTTACAGGGATCAATCAGCCCCAGCATTTT
>TRBJ2-5|TRBV7-7|once|NA
CASSLGQGFLETQYF
TGTGCTAGCAGCTTAGGGCAGGGGTTTTTGGAGACCCAGTACTTC
>TRBJ2-5|TRBV6-5|NA|NA
CASSPSDYGYQYF
TGTGCCAGCAGTCCGTCCGACTACGGATACCAGTACTTC
>TRBJ2-7|TRBV24-1|NA|TRBD2
CATSDHGTSGRYEQYF
TGTGCCACCAGTGACCACGGGACTAGCGGGAGATACGAGCAGTACTTC
>TRBJ2-7|TRBV29-1|NA|NA
CSVGRGGYEQYF
TGCAGCGTTGGACGAGGCGGCTACGAGCAGTACTTC
>TRBJ2-7|TRBV6-5|NA|NA
CASTGGLTLSYEQYF
TGTGCCAGCACCGGCGGTCTTACCCTGTCCTACGAGCAGTACTTC
>TRBJ1-5|TRBV28|few|NA
CASIIGVGGNQPQHF
TGTGCCAGCATCATAGGGGTAGGGGGCAATCAGCCCCAGCATTTT
>TRBJ1-1|TRBV5-1|NA|TRBD1
CASSHRDRDNTEAFF
TGCGCCAGCAGCCACCGGGACAGGGACAACACTGAAGCTTTCTTT
>TRBJ2-7|TRBV7-2|NA|TRBD1
CASTRDSSNEQYF
TGTGCCAGCACCCGGGACAGCAGTAACGAGCAGTACTTC
>TRBJ2-7|TRBV19|once|TRBD1
CASSRTGFDHEQYF
TGTGCCAGTAGTAGGACAGGGTTCGATCACGAGCAGTACTTC
>TRBJ2-2|TRBV2|NA|TRBD2
CASRNSGSYTGELFF
TGTGCCAGCAGAAATAGCGGGAGTTACACCGGGGAGCTGTTTTTT
>TRBJ2-1|TRBV14|NA|TRBD2
CASSRTSGRARNEQFF
TGTGCCAGCAGCCGTACCAGCGGGAGGGCCCGGAATGAGCAGTTCTTC
>TRBJ1-1|TRBV18|NA|NA
CASSSGNTEAFF
TGTGCCAGCTCCTCCGGTAACACTGAAGCTTTCTTT
>TRBJ1-6|TRBV30|NA|NA
CAWRRGASYNSPLHF
TGTGCCTGGAGACGGGGGGCGTCCTATAATTCACCCCTCCACTTT
>TRBJ1-5|TRBV30|NA|NA
CAWSVGGAYQPQHF
TGTGCCTGGAGTGTAGGGGGGGCTTATCAGCCCCAGCATTTT
>TRBJ1-5|TRBV19|many|TRBD1
CASSPPPDREGNQPQHF
TGTGCCAGTAGTCCACCCCCGGACAGGGAGGGGAATCAGCCCCAGCATTTT
>TRBJ2-3|TRBV30|NA|NA
CACYRDSKGPDTQYF
TGTGCCTGTTACCGGGACTCCAAGGGTCCAGATACGCAGTATTTT
>TRBJ2-1|TRBV24-1|NA|NA
CATSDLARGAKDNEQFF
TGTGCCACCAGTGATTTAGCACGGGGGGCTAAGGACAATGAGCAGTTCTTC
>TRBJ2-3|TRBV12-3/TRBV12-4|NA|NA
CASSFLETQYF
TGTGCCAGCAGTTTTCTAGAAACGCAGTATTTT
>TRBJ2-5|TRBV7-6|NA|NA
CASSSPQETQYF
TGTGCCAGCAGCTCCCCTCAAGAGACCCAGTACTTC
>TRBJ2-1|TRBV2|once|NA
CASSGSGAYNEQFF
TGTGCCAGCAGTGGCAGCGGAGCCTACAATGAGCAGTTCTTC
>TRBJ2-5|TRBV19|once|NA
CASTSGQETQYF
TGTGCCAGTACCTCAGGCCAAGAGACCCAGTACTTC
>TRBJ2-3|TRBV29-1|NA|NA
CSVGGAFEQYF
TGCAGCGTTGGGGGAGCGTTTGAGCAGTATTTT
>TRBJ2-4|TRBV4-1|NA|NA
CASSQGLAAGTKNIQYF
TGCGCCAGCAGCCAAGGACTCGCGGCAGGGACCAAAAACATTCAGTACTTC
>TRBJ1-4|TRBV11-1|NA|NA
CASGMSTNEKLFF
TGTGCCAGCGGTATGAGTACTAATGAAAAACTGTTTTTT
>TRBJ2-1|TRBV5-1|NA|TRBD1
CASSLRSGGQGGNEQFF
TGCGCCAGCAGCTTGCGGTCTGGGGGACAGGGTGGGAATGAGCAGTTCTTC
>TRBJ2-3|TRBV5-4|NA|NA
CASSLRLGVGTDTQYF
TGTGCCAGCAGCTTGCGATTAGGGGTGGGCACAGATACGCAGTATTTT
>TRBJ1-2|TRBV5-5|NA|NA
CASSSVGRQHNYGYTF
TGTGCCAGCAGCTCGGTGGGCCGACAGCATAACTATGGCTACACCTTC
>TRBJ2-7|TRBV28|once|NA
CASSPGPNSYEQYF
TGTGCCAGCAGCCCGGGTCCTAACTCCTACGAGCAGTACTTC
>TRBJ2-7|TRBV7-3|NA|NA
CASSLAPHSTYEQYF
TGTGCCAGCAGCTTAGCTCCCCATTCTACCTACGAGCAGTACTTC
>TRBJ1-2|TRBV9|NA|NA
CASSVDGNYGYTF
TGTGCCAGCAGCGTAGACGGTAACTATGGCTACACCTTC
>TRBJ2-7|TRBV7-8|once|NA
CATARAYEQYF
TGTGCCACCGCTCGGGCCTACGAGCAGTACTTC
>TRBJ2-2|TRBV19|NA|NA
CASTDRSLNTGELFF
TGTGCCAGTACCGACAGGTCTCTGAACACCGGGGAGCTGTTTTTT
>TRBJ2-1|TRBV28|NA|NA
CASSLIEPKVNEQFF
TGTGCCAGCAGTTTAATTGAGCCCAAAGTGAATGAGCAGTTCTTC
>TRBJ2-2|TRBV7-2|once|NA
CASSSFSSNTGELFF
TGTGCCAGCAGCTCCTTTAGCTCGAACACCGGGGAGCTGTTTTTT
>TRBJ2-5|TRBV29-1|NA|TRBD2
CSVDGGETQYF
TGCAGCGTTGACGGGGGGGAGACCCAGTACTTC